One sample yielded the 6 T cell receptor delta chains listed below, sequenced in a study of DNA immune sequencing with unique molecular identifiers. All 8 TRDV and 4 TRDJ genes were targeted in 32-plex amplification of genomic DNA. A 12-nucleotide UMI was added during approximately 3 barcoding PCR cycles before adapter PCR. TCRdb applied CATT to the multiplex PCR reads for clone calling. The table shows about 2,200 delta-chain clones, with over 9.5% occurring only once. The material sequenced was gamma-delta T cells enriched from blood buffy coat, or unenriched PBMCs (not recorded which). These receptors originate from a human donor in good health.

This clone is categorized as medium-sized. Different DNA sequences within this sample yield the same CDR3. This chain joins TRDV2 and TRDJ1, with 12 positions matching TRDD3. Per the germline V gene, CDR1 is GEAIGNYY and CDR2 is EKD. The CDR3 extends over 19 amino acids. V was clipped by 3 bases and J by 3 bases; unmatched bases: 16. Written as DNA, the CDR3 is TGTGCCTGTGACCCGGCGCCTTCAAGCTGGGGGATACGGGCCGATAAACTCATCTTT. The encoded protein is CACDPAPSSWGIRADKLIF.

This rearrangement joins TRDV1 to TRDJ1; the match to TRDD3 covers 8 bases. TCRdb records no J gene; here it was assigned by comparing the DNA to germline. The CDR3 loop spans 21 amino acids. The V gene's germline CDR1 is TSWWSYY and CDR2 QGS. The V and J ends lost 1 base and 3 bases, in that order; junction bases with no gene match: 22. In DNA, the CDR3 is TGTGCTCTTGGGGAACCGGCCTTCCCCATTACTGGGGGGAAAATGGCCGATAAACTCATCTTT. This translates into CALGEPAFPITGGKMADKLIF.

Note on this clone: This DNA translates differently at residue 15 from the TCRdb protein, which is that of a much larger clone; a read error is likely, and the protein shown is the DNA's own translation. The chain carries TRDV2 and TRDJ1, with 9 bases matching TRDD3. This CDR3 has 17 amino acids. The germline V gene encodes CDR1 GEAIGNYY and CDR2 EKD. The CDR3 DNA sequence: TGTGCCTGTGACACTCTGGGGGATGGAAAGTACACCGATAAACACATCTTT. It translates to CACDTLGDGKYTDKHIF.

This clone was picked up a small number of times. For this DNA, TCRdb reports the protein of a much larger clone, which diverges at residue 14, most likely from a read error; the protein presented here is translated directly from the DNA. The rearrangement joins TRDV2 to TRDJ1, with TRDD3 identical over 13 bases. The CDR3 consists of 20 residues. V dropped 0 bases and J dropped 0; count of bases not matched to a gene: 12. CDR1 and CDR2 from the germline V gene are GEAIGNYY and EKD. The CDR3 coding sequence is TGTGCCTGTGACACCGTCGCTACTGGGGGATACGGAGGGAACACCGATAAACTCATCTTT. This encodes CACDTVATGGYGGNTDKLIF.

In regard to this clone: This DNA translates differently at residue 10 from the TCRdb protein, which is that of a much larger clone; a read error is likely, and the protein shown is the DNA's own translation. This chain connects TRDV2 to TRDJ3, with 7 bases matching TRDD3. Trimming took 4 bases from V and 0 from J; bases not matched to a gene: 14. The length of the CDR3 is 20 residues. The germline CDR1 and CDR2 sequences are GEAIGNYY and EKD. DNA for the CDR3: TGTGCCTGTGATCCCATTGTACTGGGGAAAAGCTCCTGGGACACCCGACAGATGTTTTTC. The encoded protein is CACDPIVLGKSSWDTRQMFF.

This clone showed up just a few times. The protein held in TCRdb is that of a much larger clone and does not match this DNA's translation at residue 4, likely because of a read error; the protein shown is translated from the DNA. V gene TRDV2 combines with J gene TRDJ1; D possibly corresponds to TRDD3 (5 bases). The germline V gene has CDR1 GEAIGNYY and CDR2 EKD. There are 15 residues in the CDR3. In DNA form, the CDR3 reads TGTGCCTGTAACACCGTCGGGGGTCGCACCGATAAACTCATCTTT. It translates to CACNTVGGRTDKLIF.